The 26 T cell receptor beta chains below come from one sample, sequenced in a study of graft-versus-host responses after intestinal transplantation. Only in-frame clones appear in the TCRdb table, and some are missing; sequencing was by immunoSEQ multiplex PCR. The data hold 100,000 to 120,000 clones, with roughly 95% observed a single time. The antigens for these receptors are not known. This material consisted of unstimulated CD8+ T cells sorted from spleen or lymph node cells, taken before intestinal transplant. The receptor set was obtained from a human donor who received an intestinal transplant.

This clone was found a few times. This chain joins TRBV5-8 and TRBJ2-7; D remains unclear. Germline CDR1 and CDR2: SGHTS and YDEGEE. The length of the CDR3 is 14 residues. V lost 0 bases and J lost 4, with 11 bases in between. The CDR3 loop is CASSLGSSPYEQYF. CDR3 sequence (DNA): TGTGCCAGCAGCTTGGGGTCAAGCCCTTACGAGCAGTACTTC.

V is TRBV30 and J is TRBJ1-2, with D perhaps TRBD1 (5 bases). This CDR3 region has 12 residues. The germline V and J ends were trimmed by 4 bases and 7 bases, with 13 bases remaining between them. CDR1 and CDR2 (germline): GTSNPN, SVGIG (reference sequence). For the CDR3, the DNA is TGTGCCTGGACTGGGACCCCCCGTGGCTACACCTTC. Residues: CAWTGTPRGYTF.

In DNA, the CDR3 is TGTGCCAGCAGTGTGGCCAGGGCCTTTACCTACAATGAGCAGTTCTTC. Protein sequence: CASSVARAFTYNEQFF. The chain couples TRBV6-1 to TRBJ2-1, with D possibly TRBD1 on 5 matching bases. Trimming left V 4 bases short and J 2 bases short, with 15 bases between. The germline gives CDR1 MNHNS, CDR2 SASEGT. The CDR3 sequence is 16 residues long.

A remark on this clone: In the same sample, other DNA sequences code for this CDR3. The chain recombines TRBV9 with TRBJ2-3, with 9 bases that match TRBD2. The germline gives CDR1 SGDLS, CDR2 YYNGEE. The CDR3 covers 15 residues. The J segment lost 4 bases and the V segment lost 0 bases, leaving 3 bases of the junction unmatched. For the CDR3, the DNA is TGTGCCAGCAGCGTAGGTGGCGGGAGGGCAGATACGCAGTATTTT. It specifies CASSVGGGRADTQYF.

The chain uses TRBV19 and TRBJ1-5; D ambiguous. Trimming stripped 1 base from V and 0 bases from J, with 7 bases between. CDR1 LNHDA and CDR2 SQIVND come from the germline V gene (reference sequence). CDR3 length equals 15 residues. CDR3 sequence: CASSIGTDSNQPQHF. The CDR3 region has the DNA TGTGCCAGTAGTATAGGGACGGATAGCAATCAGCCCCAGCATTTT.

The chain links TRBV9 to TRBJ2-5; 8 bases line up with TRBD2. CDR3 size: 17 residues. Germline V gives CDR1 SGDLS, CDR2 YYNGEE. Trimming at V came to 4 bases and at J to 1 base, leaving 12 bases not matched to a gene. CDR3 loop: CASSSVASSGIQETQYF. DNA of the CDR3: TGTGCCAGCAGCAGCGTAGCGAGTAGCGGGATCCAAGAGACCCAGTACTTC.

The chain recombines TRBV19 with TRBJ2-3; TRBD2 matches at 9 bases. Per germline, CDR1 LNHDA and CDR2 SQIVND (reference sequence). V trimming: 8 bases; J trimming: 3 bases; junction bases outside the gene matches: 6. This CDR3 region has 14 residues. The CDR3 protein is CASAAGGGTDTQYF. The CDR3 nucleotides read TGTGCCAGTGCAGCGGGAGGAGGGACAGATACGCAGTATTTT.

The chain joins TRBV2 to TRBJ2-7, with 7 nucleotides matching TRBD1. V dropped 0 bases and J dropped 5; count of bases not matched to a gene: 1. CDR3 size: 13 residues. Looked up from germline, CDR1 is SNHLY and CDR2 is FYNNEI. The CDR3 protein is CASSEADRDEQYF. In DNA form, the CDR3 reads TGTGCCAGCAGTGAAGCCGACAGGGACGAGCAGTACTTC.

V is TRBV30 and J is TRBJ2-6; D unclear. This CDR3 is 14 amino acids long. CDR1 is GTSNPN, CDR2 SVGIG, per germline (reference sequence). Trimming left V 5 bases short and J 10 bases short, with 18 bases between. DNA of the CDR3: TGTGCCTGGTCCCCGCCAAGGCTCTTGAACGTCCTGACTTTC. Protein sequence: CAWSPPRLLNVLTF.

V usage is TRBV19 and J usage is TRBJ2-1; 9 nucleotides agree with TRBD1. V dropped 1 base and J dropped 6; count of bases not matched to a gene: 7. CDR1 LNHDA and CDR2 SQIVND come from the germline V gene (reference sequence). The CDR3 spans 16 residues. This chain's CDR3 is CASSIGDRVIFNEQFF. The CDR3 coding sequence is TGTGCCAGTAGTATAGGGGACAGGGTAATCTTCAATGAGCAGTTCTTC. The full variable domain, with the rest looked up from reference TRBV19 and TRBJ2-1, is DGGITQSPKYLFRKEGQNVTLSCEQNLNHDAMYWYRQDPGQGLRLIYYSQIVNDFQKGDIAEGYSVSREKKESFPLTVTSAQKNPTAFYLCASSIGDRVIFNEQFFGPGTRLTVL.

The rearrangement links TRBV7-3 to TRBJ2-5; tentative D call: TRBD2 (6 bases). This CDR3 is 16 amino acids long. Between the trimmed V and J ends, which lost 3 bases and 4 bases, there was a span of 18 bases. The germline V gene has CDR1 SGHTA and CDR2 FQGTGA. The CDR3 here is CASSFPHGTEGETQYF. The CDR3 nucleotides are TGTGCCAGCAGCTTTCCTCACGGGACGGAGGGAGAGACCCAGTACTTC.

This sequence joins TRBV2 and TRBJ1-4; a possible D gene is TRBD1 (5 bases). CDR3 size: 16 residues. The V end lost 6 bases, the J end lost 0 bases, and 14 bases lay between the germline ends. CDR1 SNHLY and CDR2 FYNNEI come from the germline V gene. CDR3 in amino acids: CASRGATVATNEKLFF. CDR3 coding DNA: TGTGCCAGCAGGGGCGCGACAGTTGCAACTAATGAAAAACTGTTTTTT.

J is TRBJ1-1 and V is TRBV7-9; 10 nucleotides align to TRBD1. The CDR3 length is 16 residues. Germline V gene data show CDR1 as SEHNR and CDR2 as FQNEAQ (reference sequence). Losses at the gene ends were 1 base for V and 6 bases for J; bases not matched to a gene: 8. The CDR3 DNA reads TGTGCCAGCAGCTTAGTGGGACAGGGGATGTTTCCTGAAGCTTTCTTT. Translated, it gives CASSLVGQGMFPEAFF.

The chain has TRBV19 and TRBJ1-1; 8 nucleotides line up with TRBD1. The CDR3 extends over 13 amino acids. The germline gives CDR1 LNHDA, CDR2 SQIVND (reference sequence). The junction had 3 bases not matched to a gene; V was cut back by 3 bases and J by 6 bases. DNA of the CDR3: TGTGCCAGTAGTATCGGACAGGGTCCTGAAGCTTTCTTT. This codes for CASSIGQGPEAFF.

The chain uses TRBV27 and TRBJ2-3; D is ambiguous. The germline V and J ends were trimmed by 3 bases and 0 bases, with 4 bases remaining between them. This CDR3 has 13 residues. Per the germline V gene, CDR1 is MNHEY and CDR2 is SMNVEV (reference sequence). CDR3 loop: CASSLISTDTQYF. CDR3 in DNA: TGTGCCAGCAGTTTGATCAGCACAGATACGCAGTATTTT.

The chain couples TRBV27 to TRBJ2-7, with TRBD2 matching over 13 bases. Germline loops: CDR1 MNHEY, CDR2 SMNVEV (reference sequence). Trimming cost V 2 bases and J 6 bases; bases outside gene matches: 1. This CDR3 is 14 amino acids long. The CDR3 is CASSLGLAGAEQYF. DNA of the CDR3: TGTGCCAGCAGTTTAGGACTAGCGGGAGCCGAGCAGTACTTC.

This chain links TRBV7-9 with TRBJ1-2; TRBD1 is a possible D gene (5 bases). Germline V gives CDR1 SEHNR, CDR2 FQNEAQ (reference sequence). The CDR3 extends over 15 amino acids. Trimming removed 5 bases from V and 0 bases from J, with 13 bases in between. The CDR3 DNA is TGTGCCAGCAGCGGCAACAGGAAGTCTAACTATGGCTACACCTTC. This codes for CASSGNRKSNYGYTF. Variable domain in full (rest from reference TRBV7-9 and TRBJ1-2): DTGVSQNPRHKITKRGQNVTFRCDPISEHNRLYWYRQTLGQGPEFLTYFQNEAQLEKSRLLSDRFSAERPKGSFSTLEIQRTEQGDSAMYLCASSGNRKSNYGYTFGSGTRLTVV.

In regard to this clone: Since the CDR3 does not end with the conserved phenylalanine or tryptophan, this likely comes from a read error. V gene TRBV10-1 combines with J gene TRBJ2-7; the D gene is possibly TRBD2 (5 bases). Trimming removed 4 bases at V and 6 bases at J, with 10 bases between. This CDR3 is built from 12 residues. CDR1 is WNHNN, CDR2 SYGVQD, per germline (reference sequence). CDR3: CASSGRAGEQYL. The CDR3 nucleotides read TGCGCCAGCAGTGGGCGGGCGGGCGAGCAGTACCTC.

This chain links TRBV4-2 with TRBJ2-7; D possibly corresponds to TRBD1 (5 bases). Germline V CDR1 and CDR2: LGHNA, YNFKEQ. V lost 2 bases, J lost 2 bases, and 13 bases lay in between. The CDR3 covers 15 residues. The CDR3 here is CASSQRTSPAYEQYF. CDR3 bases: TGTGCCAGCAGCCAACGGACATCCCCCGCCTACGAGCAGTACTTC.

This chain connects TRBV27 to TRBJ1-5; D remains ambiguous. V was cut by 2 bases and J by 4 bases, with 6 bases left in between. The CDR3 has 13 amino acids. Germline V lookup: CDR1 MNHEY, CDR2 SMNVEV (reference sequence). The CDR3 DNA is TGTGCCAGCAGTTTACAGGAAAATCAGCCCCAGCATTTT. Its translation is CASSLQENQPQHF.

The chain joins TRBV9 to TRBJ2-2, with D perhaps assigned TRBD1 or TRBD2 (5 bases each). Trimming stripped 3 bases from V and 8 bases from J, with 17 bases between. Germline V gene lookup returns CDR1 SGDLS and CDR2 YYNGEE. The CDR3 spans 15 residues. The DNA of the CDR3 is TGTGCCAGCAGCGGCCACACTACTTGGGGGGGGGAGCTGTTTTTT. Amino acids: CASSGHTTWGGELFF.

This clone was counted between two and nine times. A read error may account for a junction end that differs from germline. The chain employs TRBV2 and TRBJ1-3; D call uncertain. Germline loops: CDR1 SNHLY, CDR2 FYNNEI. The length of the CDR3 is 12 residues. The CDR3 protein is CASIGPQAISVF. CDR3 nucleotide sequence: TGTGCCAGCATAGGGCCCCAGGCCATTTCGGTCTTC.

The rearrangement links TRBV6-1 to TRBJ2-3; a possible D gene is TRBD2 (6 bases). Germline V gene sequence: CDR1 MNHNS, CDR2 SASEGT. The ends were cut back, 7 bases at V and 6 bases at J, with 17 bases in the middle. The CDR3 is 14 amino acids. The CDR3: CASTGRPSGDTQYF. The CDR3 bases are TGTGCCAGCACTGGGCGCCCCAGCGGGGATACGCAGTATTTT.

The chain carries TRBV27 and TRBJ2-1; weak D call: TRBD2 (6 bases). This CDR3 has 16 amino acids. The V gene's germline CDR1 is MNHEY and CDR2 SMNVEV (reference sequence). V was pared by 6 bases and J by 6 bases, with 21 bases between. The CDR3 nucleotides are TGTGCCAGCAGCCTCTCAAGGGCGGGGTCGATCAATGAGCAGTTCTTC. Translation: CASSLSRAGSINEQFF.

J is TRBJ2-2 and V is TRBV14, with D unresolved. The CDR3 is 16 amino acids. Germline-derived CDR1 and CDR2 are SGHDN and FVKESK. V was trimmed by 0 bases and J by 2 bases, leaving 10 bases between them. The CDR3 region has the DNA TGTGCCAGCAGCCAAGAACGGTTCTCAAACACCGGGGAGCTGTTTTTT. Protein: CASSQERFSNTGELFF.

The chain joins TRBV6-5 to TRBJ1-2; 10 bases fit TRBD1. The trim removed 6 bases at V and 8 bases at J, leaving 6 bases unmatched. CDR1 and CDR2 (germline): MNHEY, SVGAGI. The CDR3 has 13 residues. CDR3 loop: CASSLTGGKGYTF. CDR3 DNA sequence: TGTGCCAGCAGCCTGACAGGGGGCAAAGGCTACACCTTC.